This T cell receptor beta chain was sequenced in a study of CD8 T cells in Susac syndrome. V was trimmed by 0 bases and J by 1 base, leaving 10 bases between them. This CDR3 is 15 amino acids long. Germline V gene data show CDR1 as SGDLS and CDR2 as YYNGEE. Age- and sex-matched healthy donors served as the control group. Roughly 0.45 to 1 ug RNA was reverse transcribed with random hexamers. TCR beta CDR3 was amplified by immunoSEQ covering 54 Vbeta and 13 Jbeta. TCRdb re-called the immunoSEQ multiplex PCR reads through MiXCR, storing one row per CDR3 protein. The sample has approximately 190,000 distinct CDR3 sequences, 90% to 95% seen once.

Sequencing was carried out using CD4+ T cells from PBMCs. The receptor was derived from a human donor in good health. J is TRBJ1-1 and V is TRBV9; TRBD1 might be the D (6 bases). DNA of the CDR3: TGTGCCAGCAGCGTAGCGACAGGATGGAACACTGAAGCTTTCTTT. It translates to CASSVATGWNTEAFF.